This TCR beta chain came from a study of blood T cell repertoires in COVID-19. Study information: PBMCs, B-cell-depleted T cells, or T cells provided the cDNA or gDNA that made up the material.

The CDR3 length is 15 residues. Trimming took 3 bases from V and 5 from J; bases not matched to a gene: 4. The germline CDR1 and CDR2 sequences are KGHSH and LQKENI. Participants spanned ages about 18 to 90 years and resided in roughly 26 US areas. Recovery meant two consecutive negative NP/OP PCR tests, professional clearance, or resolved symptoms. Sequencing used immunoSEQ multiplex PCR; TCRdb keeps in-frame clones, though not all of them. Of about 160,000 clones in the sample, 80% are singletons; the top ten hold around 6.1%. This TCR derives from a man aged 40-49 years who had recovered from COVID-19. Sequencing was performed on PBMCs or T cells enriched from blood (not recorded which). V is TRBV18 and J is TRBJ2-1, with TRBD2 matching 10 bases. DNA of the CDR3: TGTGCCAGCTCACCGGGACTAGCGTTCGACAATGAGCAGTTCTTC. Translated: CASSPGLAFDNEQFF.